This T cell receptor (beta chain) was captured by sequencing in a study of T cells in Graves' hyperthyroidism and ophthalmopathy. Uncontrolled infection, other autoimmune disease, pregnancy or lactation disqualified patients from enrolment. With regard to this clonotype: The antigen remains undetermined.

Overall study results and limits: Clonotypes that were expanded in thyroid above 0.001 mostly appeared in blood too.

RNA transcripts gave rise to amplified TCR beta CDR3 regions. The TCR CDR3 was amplified in a first-round RT-PCR using the HTBI primer set. MiXCR, run by TCRdb on the multiplex PCR reads, gives a single entry per CDR3 protein. The data contain 600,000 to 700,000 distinct CDR3 sequences, about 45% of them seen just once; the ten biggest clones take up less than 8.5%. This clonotype was obtained from an adult man with Graves' disease, either hyperthyroidism or ophthalmopathy (not recorded which). The sequencing sample was made of peripheral blood or thyroid tissue (not recorded which).

CDR3 in DNA: TGTGCCACCACTAGCGCGGGCACCCAGTACTTC. Amino acid sequence: CATTSAGTQYF. This chain links TRBV15 with TRBJ2-5; possibly TRBD2 for D (6 bases). The length of the CDR3 is 11 residues. V gave up 7 bases and J gave up 8 bases, with 11 bases separating them. Germline V CDR1 and CDR2: LNHNV, YYDKDF (reference sequence).